This TCR beta chain was sequenced during a study of regulatory T cells. General study results and limits: Control CD8+ cells showed a nonsignificant trend toward higher Shannon entropy than patient CD8+ cells. Patient repertoires had restricted TRB V-J pairs and skewed V and J usage, most in Tregs.

Primers: 52 TRBV forward and 13 TRBJ reverse. Data came from immunoSEQ multiplex PCR; TCRdb stores just in-frame clones and leaves some out. Of over 5,500 clones in the sample, under 85% are singletons; the top ten hold around 29%. Autoimmunity was present in every CD3G-deficient patient, worse in two. At testing, patients were 2 to 39 years old, with reduced naive and increased memory T-cell proportions. Points on this clone: Its matching antigen is unknown.

The CDR3 is 19 amino acids. Trimming removed 5 bases from V and 5 bases from J, with 25 bases in between. The germline V gene encodes CDR1 LNHNV and CDR2 YYDKDF (reference sequence). The TCR sequence derives from a child between 5 and 17 years old with CD3G deficiency. This rearrangement joins TRBV15 to TRBJ2-6, with D unclear. The sample taken for sequencing was CD8+ T cells sorted from blood. CDR3 amino acids: CATSLTTRCDKSRANVLTF. The DNA for the CDR3 is TGTGCCACCAGCCTTACTACAAGGTGTGACAAAAGTCGGGCCAACGTCCTGACTTTC.